The T cell receptor (beta chain) under discussion was sequenced for a study of blood T cell repertoires in COVID-19. The overall study: T cells, B-cell-depleted T cells, or PBMCs provided the cDNA or gDNA that served as material.

In the authors' workflow: Researchers report that nucleated cell counts were estimated from reference gene primer amplification. Clones were sequenced by immunoSEQ multiplex PCR, and TCRdb holds only the in-frame ones, with some missing. The V and J calls and clone size were taken over from that table, and D and trimming were inferred from the DNA. Altogether 240,000 or so clones are present, around 89% being singletons, with the ten largest covering 0.75% to 1%. The TCR sequence derives from a woman between 40 and 50 years old who had recovered from COVID-19. The sequencing input was peripheral blood.

CDR3: CASNQQGPWTEAFF. The CDR3, as DNA: TGTGCCAGTAACCAACAGGGTCCGTGGACTGAAGCTTTCTTT. This chain links TRBV19 with TRBJ1-1, with D tentatively TRBD1 (6 bases). CDR3 length equals 14 residues. V lost 7 bases and J 5 bases, leaving 17 bases between the germline ends. Germline CDR1 and CDR2: LNHDA and SQIVND (reference sequence).